This is a list of T cell receptor beta chains from one sample in a study of siplizumab effects on memory and regulatory T cells. TCRdb keeps only in-frame clones here, not all; method: immunoSEQ multiplex PCR. The data contain 100,000 to 110,000 clones, around 93% of them singletons. The sequenced material came from non-Treg CD4+ T cells sorted from blood. All receptors derive from a human donor in good health. Both conserved end residues are part of each CDR3. D genes are given only for firm matches. Not all rows give a size; the values are once, few, many and, for expanded clones, a class.

size,D,length,V,J,DNA,CDR3
-,TRBD1,13,TRBV7-2,TRBJ1-1,TGTGCCAGCAGCTCGGACAGGGTAACTGAAGCTTTCTTT,CASSSDRVTEAFF
-,-,14,TRBV5-1,TRBJ1-1,TGCGCCAGCAGCTTGGGAATAAGTAACACTGAAGCTTTCTTT,CASSLGISNTEAFF
-,-,17,TRBV5-4,TRBJ2-2,TGTGCCAGCAGCGGAGGGTTTTCTGGGGTTATTGCCGGGGAGCTGTTTTTT,CASSGGFSGVIAGELFF
-,-,14,TRBV18,TRBJ1-5,TGTGCCAGCTCACCACGGGTAGGGTATCAGCCCCAGCATTTT,CASSPRVGYQPQHF
-,-,15,TRBV4-1,TRBJ2-7,TGCGCCAGCAGCCAACAAGCGTCCCTAACCTACGAGCAGTACTTC,CASSQQASLTYEQYF
-,-,12,TRBV6-5,TRBJ2-7,TGTGCCAGCAGTGGCGCAGGGGCCGAGCAGTACTTC,CASSGAGAEQYF
once,-,14,TRBV5-1,TRBJ2-1,TGCGCCAGCAGCACTACTAGCCGGGCGAATGAGCAGTTCTTC,CASSTTSRANEQFF
-,-,15,TRBV28,TRBJ2-5,TGTGCCAGCAGTTTTACAGGCGTGATCGTTGGGACCCAGTACTTC,CASSFTGVIVGTQYF
-,-,18,TRBV5-1,TRBJ2-6,TGCGCCAGCAGCTTGCGCGGGACAGATAACTCTGGGGCCAACGTCCTGACTTTC,CASSLRGTDNSGANVLTF
-,-,17,TRBV9,TRBJ1-3,TGTGCCAGCAGCCGGATGTTGGGCGTGGGAGGAGGAAACACCATATATTTT,CASSRMLGVGGGNTIYF
-,-,16,TRBV7-9,TRBJ2-2,TGTGCCAGCAGCCCATTGCTAAGGGTGGGCACCGGGGAGCTGTTTTTT,CASSPLLRVGTGELFF
-,-,15,TRBV7-2,TRBJ2-3,TGTGCCAGCAGCTTGACCTCTAGCCGGGCAGATACGCAGTATTTT,CASSLTSSRADTQYF
-,-,15,TRBV6-5,TRBJ2-7,TGTGCCAGCAGTTACCAACCTGGGGACTCCTACGAGCAGTACTTC,CASSYQPGDSYEQYF
-,-,16,TRBV7-6,TRBJ2-2,TGTGCCAGCAGCTTAGGCCGCCCGGGGGACACCGGGGAGCTGTTTTTT,CASSLGRPGDTGELFF
-,-,14,TRBV5-6,TRBJ2-5,TGTGCCAGCAGCTTGGTTGGTGTTGGGGAGACCCAGTACTTC,CASSLVGVGETQYF
-,-,16,TRBV19,TRBJ2-7,TGTGCCAGTAGTATAACCGGAGGTGTCGGAACCTACGAGCAGTACTTC,CASSITGGVGTYEQYF
-,TRBD1,16,TRBV9,TRBJ2-1,TGTGCCAGCAGCGGGTTACAGGGGGCCTCCTACAATGAGCAGTTCTTC,CASSGLQGASYNEQFF
-,TRBD1,14,TRBV2,TRBJ1-5,TGTGCCAGCAATCCCGGGACAGTCAATCAGCCCCAGCATTTT,CASNPGTVNQPQHF
-,TRBD2,16,TRBV14,TRBJ2-5,TGTGCCAGCAGCCAAGTCCTAGCGGGAGAGGCTGAGACCCAGTACTTC,CASSQVLAGEAETQYF
-,-,15,TRBV5-4,TRBJ2-1,TGTGCCAGCACCGGGACTGCTAGCTCCTACAATGAGCAGTTCTTC,CASTGTASSYNEQFF